A single sample is the source of the 26 T cell receptor beta chains below, sequenced in a study of cytomegalovirus exposure and HLA in healthy donors. The PCR was carried out with 60 Vbeta primers and 13 Jbeta primers. Clones were read by immunoSEQ multiplex PCR, and TCRdb kept only the in-frame ones, dropping some. Among roughly 150,000 clones listed, 60% to 85% were seen once. Material: PBMCs. The receptors shown here come from a man aged 35 to 55 in good health and CMV-seropositive.

The V call is TRBV5-5, the J call TRBJ2-3; D unresolved. V was shortened by 4 bases and J by 0 bases, with 12 bases between the two germline ends. This CDR3 spans 15 amino acids. Germline CDR1 reads SGHKS; CDR2 reads YYEKEE (reference sequence). The CDR3 is CASSPIAVSTDTQYF. The CDR3, as DNA: TGTGCCAGCAGCCCCATAGCCGTGAGCACAGATACGCAGTATTTT.

The chain couples TRBV7-2 to TRBJ2-1, with a possible D match to TRBD2 (5 bases). The germline V gene has CDR1 SGHTA and CDR2 FQGNSA. V gave up 5 bases and J gave up 4 bases, with 18 bases separating them. The length of the CDR3 is 16 residues. The CDR3 spells CASSGAHLAGYNEQFF. Written as DNA, the CDR3 is TGTGCCAGCAGCGGAGCCCATCTAGCTGGATACAATGAGCAGTTCTTC.

To note about this clone: The germline gene is not matched at one end of the junction; a read error may be the cause. This same CDR3 is encoded by further DNA sequences in the sample. The chain is built from TRBV7-9 and TRBJ2-1, with 12 bases fitting TRBD2. Germline CDR1 reads SEHNR; CDR2 reads FQNEAQ (reference sequence). This CDR3 has 13 amino acids. Here the CDR3 reads CASSLAGGNEQFF. CDR3 nucleotide sequence: TGTGCCAGCAGCCTAGCGGGAGGGAATGAGCAGTTCTTC. Looking up the rest from reference TRBV7-9 and TRBJ2-1 gives the full variable domain: DTGVSQNPRHKITKRGQNVTFRCDPISEHNRLYWYRQTLGQGPEFLTYFQNEAQLEKSRLLSDRFSAERPKGSFSTLEIQRTEQGDSAMYLCASSLAGGNEQFFGPGTRLTVL.

V gene TRBV6-1 combines with J gene TRBJ1-2; no definite D call. Germline CDR1 reads MNHNS; CDR2 reads SASEGT. Trimming stripped 2 bases from V and 7 bases from J, with 8 bases between. The CDR3 extends over 12 amino acids. The CDR3 spells CASSERSFGYTF. In nucleotides, the CDR3 is TGTGCCAGCAGTGAACGGAGTTTTGGCTACACCTTC.

This CDR3 reads CASGPGGSPGDGYTF. DNA of the CDR3: TGTGCCAGTGGTCCAGGCGGTTCCCCGGGGGACGGCTACACCTTC. V and J are TRBV19 and TRBJ1-2, with D perhaps TRBD1 (5 bases). The CDR3 runs to 15 residues. Per germline, CDR1 LNHDA and CDR2 SQIVND (reference sequence). V was pared by 8 bases and J by 8 bases, with 24 bases between.

The rearrangement uses TRBV14 and TRBJ2-1; a weak D match, TRBD2 (7 bases). Between the trimmed V and J ends, which lost 4 bases and 4 bases, there was a span of 17 bases. This CDR3 region has 16 residues. Germline V lookup: CDR1 SGHDN, CDR2 FVKESK. The CDR3 region is CASSPLRGRDYNEQFF. CDR3 DNA: TGTGCCAGCAGCCCCCTGAGGGGGAGGGATTACAATGAGCAGTTCTTC.

This clone was picked up a small number of times. V usage is TRBV4-1 and J usage is TRBJ1-4; D is perhaps TRBD1 (5 bases). The CDR3 contains 16 residues. Trimming cost V 0 bases and J 8 bases, with 16 bases left between them. The germline V gene encodes CDR1 MGHRA and CDR2 YSYEKL. CDR3 DNA sequence: TGCGCCAGCAGCCAAGAGGCGAGCAGGGTGGGGGAAAAACTGTTTTTT. Translated: CASSQEASRVGEKLFF.

The chain carries TRBV18 and TRBJ2-3; 7 nucleotides align to TRBD1. CDR3 size: 13 residues. The germline CDR1 and CDR2 sequences are KGHSH and LQKENI. The V and J ends lost 3 bases and 5 bases, in that order; junction bases with no gene match: 2. The CDR3 reads CASSPTGVDTQYF. The CDR3 bases are TGTGCCAGCTCACCCACAGGGGTAGATACGCAGTATTTT. The whole variable domain, filled in from reference TRBV18 and TRBJ2-3, reads NAGVMQNPRHLVRRRGQEARLRCSPMKGHSHVYWYRQLPEEGLKFMVYLQKENIIDESGMPKERFSAEFPKEGPSILRIQQVVRGDSAAYFCASSPTGVDTQYFGPGTRLTVL.

V usage is TRBV28 and J usage is TRBJ1-3, with D hard to call. The length of the CDR3 is 15 residues. The germline V and J ends were trimmed by 4 bases and 1 base, with 11 bases remaining between them. Per germline, CDR1 MDHEN and CDR2 SYDVKM. This CDR3 reads CASSSSADSGNTIYF. The CDR3 DNA reads TGTGCCAGCAGTTCCTCAGCGGATTCTGGAAACACCATATATTTT.

The CDR3, as DNA: TGTGCCAGCAGTTACGCAGGGCTTCAATATGGCTACACCTTC. Translation gives CASSYAGLQYGYTF. The genes are TRBV6-5 and TRBJ1-2; D might be TRBD1 (5 bases). V was cut by 2 bases and J by 5 bases, with 12 bases left in between. Germline V lookup: CDR1 MNHEY, CDR2 SVGAGI. The CDR3 extends over 14 amino acids.

This clone came up a few times. J is TRBJ2-7 and V is TRBV7-2, with D perhaps TRBD2 (6 bases). Germline CDR1 SGHTA, CDR2 FQGNSA. The length of the CDR3 is 15 residues. The germline V and J ends were trimmed by 5 bases and 2 bases, with 16 bases remaining between them. In nucleotides, the CDR3 is TGTGCCAGCAGCCCTAGTGGGGGGATCACCTACGAGCAGTACTTC. Translating gives CASSPSGGITYEQYF.

As concerns this clone: The sample has other DNA sequences that encode this CDR3 too. CDR3 DNA: TGTGCCAGCAGCTTAGGCGGTAGCGGCGCCTACGAGCAGTACTTC. It specifies CASSLGGSGAYEQYF. The chain uses TRBV7-6 and TRBJ2-7, with a tentative D call TRBD2 (6 bases). This CDR3 has 15 amino acids. V was cut by 1 base and J by 2 bases, with 12 bases left in between. Germline loops: CDR1 SGHVS, CDR2 FNYEAQ.

The V and J genes are TRBV5-1 and TRBJ2-7; 7 bases are shared with TRBD1. CDR1 SGHRS and CDR2 YFSETQ come from the germline V gene. Trimming at V came to 2 bases and at J to 6 bases, leaving 8 bases not matched to a gene. This CDR3 comprises 14 residues. The DNA for the CDR3 is TGCGCCAGCAGCTTTTTAGGGGGCGAGGGCGAGCAGTACTTC. It encodes CASSFLGGEGEQYF.

J is TRBJ2-1 and V is TRBV7-9; a possible D gene is TRBD2 (5 bases). This CDR3 is 13 amino acids long. The V gene's germline CDR1 is SEHNR and CDR2 FQNEAQ (reference sequence). This CDR3 reads CAEDEGSYNEQFF. CDR3 coding DNA: TGTGCTGAAGACGAGGGATCCTACAATGAGCAGTTCTTC.

The rearrangement uses TRBV4-1 and TRBJ2-7, with D hard to call. The CDR3 spans 14 residues. The V gene lost 1 base and the J gene lost 3 bases, with 10 bases spanning the gap. Germline CDR1 reads MGHRA; CDR2 reads YSYEKL. CDR3 amino acids: CASSQARPSYEQYF. The CDR3 bases are TGCGCCAGCAGCCAAGCCAGGCCAAGCTACGAGCAGTACTTC.

This rearrangement joins TRBV28 to TRBJ2-5, with 7 bases identical to TRBD2. V was pared by 6 bases and J by 7 bases, with 8 bases of the junction left unmatched. Germline V gives CDR1 MDHEN, CDR2 SYDVKM. This CDR3 contains 13 residues. Here the CDR3 reads CASSPSGRTTQYF. Written as DNA, the CDR3 is TGTGCCAGCAGCCCCTCCGGGAGGACGACCCAGTACTTC. The entire variable domain, with the rest obtained from reference TRBV28 and TRBJ2-5, is as follows: DVKVTQSSRYLVKRTGEKVFLECVQDMDHENMFWYRQDPGLGLRLIYFSYDVKMKEKGDIPEGYSVSREKKERFSLILESASTNQTSMYLCASSPSGRTTQYFGPGTRLLVL.

V usage is TRBV4-1 and J usage is TRBJ1-1, with D unclear. This CDR3 comprises 13 residues. V was shortened by 1 base and J by 4 bases, with 7 bases between the two germline ends. Germline V gives CDR1 MGHRA, CDR2 YSYEKL. The CDR3: CASSQGSFTEAFF. The DNA of the CDR3 is TGCGCCAGCAGCCAAGGGAGCTTCACTGAAGCTTTCTTT.

The V call is TRBV5-1, the J call TRBJ2-7; TRBD1 might be the D (5 bases). The ends were cut back, 4 bases at V and 0 bases at J, with 17 bases in the middle. The V gene's germline CDR1 is SGHRS and CDR2 YFSETQ. The CDR3 has 16 residues. The DNA of the CDR3 is TGCGCCAGCAGCCCTGACAGCCAATCTTCCTCCTACGAGCAGTACTTC. Amino acid sequence: CASSPDSQSSSYEQYF.

The rearrangement uses TRBV6-4 and TRBJ1-4; D is unclear. Germline assignment: CDR1 MRHNA and CDR2 SNTAGT. Trimming stripped 9 bases from V and 7 bases from J, with 18 bases between. CDR3 size: 14 residues. CDR3 residues: CARRITQGSEKLFF. The CDR3 DNA follows: TGTGCCAGGAGAATCACTCAAGGGAGTGAAAAACTGTTTTTT.

The V call is TRBV5-6, the J call TRBJ2-1; D call uncertain. CDR3 length: 13 amino acids. Germline V gene sequence: CDR1 SGHDT, CDR2 YYEEEE. Trimming removed 5 bases at V and 4 bases at J, with 10 bases between. CDR3 sequence: CASRAGAYNEQFF. CDR3 sequence (DNA): TGTGCCAGCAGGGCAGGCGCGTACAATGAGCAGTTCTTC.

The V and J genes are TRBV30 and TRBJ2-6; D is undetermined. Germline CDR1 and CDR2: GTSNPN and SVGIG (reference sequence). V lost 5 bases, J lost 0 bases, and 5 bases lay in between. This CDR3 has 13 residues. The CDR3 reads CAWQISGANVLTF. CDR3 DNA sequence: TGTGCCTGGCAAATCTCTGGGGCCAACGTCCTGACTTTC.

This rearrangement joins TRBV11-2 to TRBJ2-2, with TRBD2 identical over 7 bases. The CDR3 has 15 amino acids. Germline CDR1 SGHAT, CDR2 FQNNGV. J lost 6 bases, V lost 1 base, and 5 bases had no gene match. The chain's CDR3 is CASSLVSLAAGELFF. The CDR3 DNA is TGTGCCAGCAGCTTAGTCAGTCTAGCGGCCGGGGAGCTGTTTTTT.

This clone has more than one count but fewer than ten. This chain connects TRBV30 to TRBJ1-1, with D hard to call. The CDR3 is 10 residues long. Trimming cost V 7 bases and J 8 bases, with 11 bases left between them. Germline V CDR1 and CDR2: GTSNPN, SVGIG (reference sequence). CDR3: CASHGREAFF. Written as DNA, the CDR3 is TGTGCCTCTCACGGGAGGGAAGCTTTCTTT.

The genes are TRBV5-4 and TRBJ2-5; possible D gene TRBD1, 5 bases. V lost 4 bases, J lost 5 bases, and 18 bases lay in between. From germline, CDR1 is SGHNT and CDR2 YYREEE (reference sequence). The CDR3 is 15 amino acids. The CDR3 DNA reads as TGTGCCAGCAGCGGGCAGGGCAGTGATTGGGAGACCCAGTACTTC. Its translation is CASSGQGSDWETQYF. Together with reference TRBV5-4 and TRBJ2-5, the CDR3 gives the full variable domain: ETGVTQSPTHLIKTRGQQVTLRCSSQSGHNTVSWYQQALGQGPQFIFQYYREEENGRGNFPPRFSGLQFPNYSSELNVNALELDDSALYLCASSGQGSDWETQYFGPGTRLLVL.

The CDR3 nucleotides read TGCGCCAGCAGCTTGGCCCCCGGGACTAGCGGGAGGGGTGAGCAGTTCTTC. Its translation: CASSLAPGTSGRGEQFF. The genes are TRBV5-1 and TRBJ2-1, with TRBD2 matching over 16 bases. Losses at the gene ends were 0 bases for V and 9 bases for J; bases not matched to a gene: 6. Germline V gives CDR1 SGHRS, CDR2 YFSETQ. The CDR3 length is 17 residues.

The chain combines TRBV6-6 with TRBJ2-1; D uncertain. CDR3 length: 15 residues. The germline V gene has CDR1 MNHNY and CDR2 SVGAGI (reference sequence). Trimming took 6 bases from V and 2 from J, leaving 14 bases between them. CDR3 nucleotide sequence: TGTGCCAGCAGGCCACTCGACGGAGCCTACAATGAGCAGTTCTTC. Its protein is CASRPLDGAYNEQFF.